This T cell receptor beta chain was identified during a study of blood T cells in healthy people across ages. Study-wide context: About one barcoded beta molecule was captured per two T cells (by template switching).

CDR3 size: 13 residues. V shed 6 bases, J shed 3 bases, and the junction held 6 bases outside the gene matches. From germline, CDR1 is GTSNPN and CDR2 SVGIG (reference sequence). A sample-barcoded 5' primer and a J-beta primer mix were used in a second PCR of about 7 to 11 cycles. TCRdb recomputed calls from the 5' RACE reads with MiXCR, one row per CDR3 protein. Found here are 1.5 million to 2 million distinct CDR3 sequences, 25% to 30% of them singletons; the top ten hold 6.5% to 8.5%. This clonotype was counted at least ten times. This receptor was taken from a woman in her twenties or thirties in good health. The V call is TRBV30, the J call TRBJ2-7; TRBD1 agrees at 9 bases. The sample comprised blood. DNA of the CDR3: TGTGCCTGTTGGACAGGGGACTACTACGAGCAGTACTTC. Amino acid sequence: CACWTGDYYEQYF.